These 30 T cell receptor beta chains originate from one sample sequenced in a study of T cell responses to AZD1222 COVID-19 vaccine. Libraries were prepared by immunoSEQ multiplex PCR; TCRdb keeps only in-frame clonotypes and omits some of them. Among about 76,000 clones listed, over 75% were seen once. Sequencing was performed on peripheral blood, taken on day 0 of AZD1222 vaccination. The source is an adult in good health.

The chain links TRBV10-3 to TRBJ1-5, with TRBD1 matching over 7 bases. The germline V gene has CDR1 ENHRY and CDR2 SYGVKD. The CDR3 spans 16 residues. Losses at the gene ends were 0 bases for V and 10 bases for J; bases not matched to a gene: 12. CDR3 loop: CAISESGTEISRPQHF. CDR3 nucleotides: TGTGCCATCAGTGAGTCGGGGACAGAGATCTCTCGTCCCCAGCATTTT.

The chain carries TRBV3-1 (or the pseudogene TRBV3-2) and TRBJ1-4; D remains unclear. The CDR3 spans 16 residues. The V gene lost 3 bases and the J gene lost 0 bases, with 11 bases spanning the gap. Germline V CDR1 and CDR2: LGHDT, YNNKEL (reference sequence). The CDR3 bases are TGTGCCAGCAGCCACCGCTCCCTTTCAACTAATGAAAAACTGTTTTTT. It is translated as CASSHRSLSTNEKLFF.

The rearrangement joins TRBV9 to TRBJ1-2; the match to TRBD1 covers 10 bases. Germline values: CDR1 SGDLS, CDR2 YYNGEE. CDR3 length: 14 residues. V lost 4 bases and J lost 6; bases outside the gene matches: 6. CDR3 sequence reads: CASSPRTGGDGYTF. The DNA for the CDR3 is TGTGCCAGCAGCCCAAGGACAGGGGGGGATGGCTACACCTTC.

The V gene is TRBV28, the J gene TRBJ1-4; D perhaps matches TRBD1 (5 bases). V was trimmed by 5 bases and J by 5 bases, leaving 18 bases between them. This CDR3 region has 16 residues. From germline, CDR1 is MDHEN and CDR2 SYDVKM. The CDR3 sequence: CASSPPPGELNEKLFF. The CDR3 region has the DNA TGTGCCAGCAGTCCTCCCCCGGGGGAACTCAATGAAAAACTGTTTTTT.

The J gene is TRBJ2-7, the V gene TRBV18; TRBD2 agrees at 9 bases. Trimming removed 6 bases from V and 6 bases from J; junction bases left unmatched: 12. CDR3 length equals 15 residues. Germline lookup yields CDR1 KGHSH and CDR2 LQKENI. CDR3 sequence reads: CASSPVAGTSFEQYF. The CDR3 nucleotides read TGTGCCAGCTCTCCCGTTGCCGGGACTAGCTTCGAGCAGTACTTC.

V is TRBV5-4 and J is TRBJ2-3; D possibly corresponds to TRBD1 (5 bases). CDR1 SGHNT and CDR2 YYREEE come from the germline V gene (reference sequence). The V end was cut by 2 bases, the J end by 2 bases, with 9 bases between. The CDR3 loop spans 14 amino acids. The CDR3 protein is CASSLRQNTDTQYF. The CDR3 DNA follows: TGTGCCAGCAGCTTAAGACAGAACACAGATACGCAGTATTTT.

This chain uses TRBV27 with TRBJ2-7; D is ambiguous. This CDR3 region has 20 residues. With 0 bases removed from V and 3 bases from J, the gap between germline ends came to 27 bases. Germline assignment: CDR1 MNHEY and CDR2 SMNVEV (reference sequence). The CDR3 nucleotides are TGTGCCAGCAGTTTATCGTATCGGCGGACGCAGCAGTCTCCCGACTACGAGCAGTACTTC. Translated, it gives CASSLSYRRTQQSPDYEQYF.

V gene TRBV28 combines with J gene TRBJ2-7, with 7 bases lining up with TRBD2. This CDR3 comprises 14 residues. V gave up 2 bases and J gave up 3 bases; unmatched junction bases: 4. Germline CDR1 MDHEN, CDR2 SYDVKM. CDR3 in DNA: TGTGCCAGCAGTTTAGCGGGAGAGAGCTACGAGCAGTACTTC. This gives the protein CASSLAGESYEQYF.

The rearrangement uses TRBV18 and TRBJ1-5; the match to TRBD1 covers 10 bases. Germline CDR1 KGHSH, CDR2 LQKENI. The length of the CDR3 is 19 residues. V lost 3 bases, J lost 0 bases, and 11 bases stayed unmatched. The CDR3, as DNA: TGTGCCAGCTCACCCTCGTTAGGACAGGGGGAATATAGCAATCAGCCCCAGCATTTT. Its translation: CASSPSLGQGEYSNQPQHF.

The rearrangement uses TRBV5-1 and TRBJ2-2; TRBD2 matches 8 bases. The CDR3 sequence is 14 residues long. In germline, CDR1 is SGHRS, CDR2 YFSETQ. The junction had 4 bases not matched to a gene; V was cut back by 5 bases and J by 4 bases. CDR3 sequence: CASRVAGITGELFF. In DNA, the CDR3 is TGCGCCAGCAGAGTAGCGGGGATCACCGGGGAGCTGTTTTTT.

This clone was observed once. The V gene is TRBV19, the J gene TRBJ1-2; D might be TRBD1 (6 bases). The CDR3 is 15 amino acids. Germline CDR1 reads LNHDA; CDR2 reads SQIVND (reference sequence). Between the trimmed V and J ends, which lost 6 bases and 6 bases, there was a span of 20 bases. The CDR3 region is CASRAHEQGQNGYTF. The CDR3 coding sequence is TGTGCCAGTAGGGCTCACGAACAGGGCCAGAATGGCTACACCTTC.

The CDR3 coding sequence is TGTGCCAGCAGTGCGTTTTGGGGTTCCTACGAGCAGTACGTC. This translates into CASSAFWGSYEQYV. V usage is TRBV6-2 or TRBV6-3 and J usage is TRBJ2-7; D remains unclear. This CDR3 has 14 amino acids. CDR1 and CDR2 from the germline V gene are MNHEY and SVGEGT. The ends were cut back, 5 bases at V and 1 base at J, with 12 bases in the middle.

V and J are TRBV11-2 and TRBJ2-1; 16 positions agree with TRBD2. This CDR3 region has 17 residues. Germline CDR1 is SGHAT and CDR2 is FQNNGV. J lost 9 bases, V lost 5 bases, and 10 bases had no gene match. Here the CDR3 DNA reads TGTGCCAGCAGCCTGGGGACTAGCGGGGGGGCTCAAGGTGAGCAGTTCTTC. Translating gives CASSLGTSGGAQGEQFF.

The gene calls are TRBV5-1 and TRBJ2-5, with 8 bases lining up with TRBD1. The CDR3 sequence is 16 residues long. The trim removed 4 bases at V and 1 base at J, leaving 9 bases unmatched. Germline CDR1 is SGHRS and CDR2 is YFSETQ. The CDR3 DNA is TGCGCCAGCAGCAGGGGGGCAGGGGGCTTCCAAGAGACCCAGTACTTC. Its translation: CASSRGAGGFQETQYF.

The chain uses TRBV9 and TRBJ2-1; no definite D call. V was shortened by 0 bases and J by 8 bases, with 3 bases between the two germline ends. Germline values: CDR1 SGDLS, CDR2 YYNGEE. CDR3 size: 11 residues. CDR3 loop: CASSVEDEQFF. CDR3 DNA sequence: TGTGCCAGCAGCGTAGAGGATGAGCAGTTCTTC.

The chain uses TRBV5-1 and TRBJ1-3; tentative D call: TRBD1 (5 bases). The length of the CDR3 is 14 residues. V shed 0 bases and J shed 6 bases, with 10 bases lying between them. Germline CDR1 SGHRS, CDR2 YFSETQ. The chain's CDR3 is CASSLEQAKNTIYF. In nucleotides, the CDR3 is TGCGCCAGCAGCTTGGAACAGGCCAAAAACACCATATATTTT.

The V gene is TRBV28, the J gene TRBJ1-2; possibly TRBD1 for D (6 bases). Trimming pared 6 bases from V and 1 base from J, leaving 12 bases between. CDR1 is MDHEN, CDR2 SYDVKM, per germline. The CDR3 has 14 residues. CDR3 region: CASRYRDRNYGYTF. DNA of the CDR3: TGTGCCAGCAGATACAGGGACCGTAACTATGGCTACACCTTC.

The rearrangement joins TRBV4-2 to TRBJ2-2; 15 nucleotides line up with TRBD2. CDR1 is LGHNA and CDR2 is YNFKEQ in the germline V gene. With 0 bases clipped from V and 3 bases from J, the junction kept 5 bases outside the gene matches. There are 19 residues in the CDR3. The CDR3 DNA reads TGTGCCAGCAGCCAAGATGGGACTAGCGGGAGGACTTACACCGGGGAGCTGTTTTTT. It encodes CASSQDGTSGRTYTGELFF.

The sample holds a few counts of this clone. The CDR3 coding sequence is TGTGCCAGCAGTCACACGGGGGACAATTATCAGCCCCAGCATTTT. It codes for CASSHTGDNYQPQHF. The chain recombines TRBV6-5 with TRBJ1-5; maybe TRBD1 (6 bases). The CDR3 runs to 15 residues. Germline assignment: CDR1 MNHEY and CDR2 SVGAGI. Trimming pared 5 bases from V and 5 bases from J, leaving 16 bases between.

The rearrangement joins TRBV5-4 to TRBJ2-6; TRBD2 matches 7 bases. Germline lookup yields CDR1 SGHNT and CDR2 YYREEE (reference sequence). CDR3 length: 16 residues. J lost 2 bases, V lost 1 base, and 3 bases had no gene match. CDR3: CASSLPGGTGANVLTF. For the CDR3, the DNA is TGTGCCAGCAGCTTGCCGGGAGGAACTGGGGCCAACGTCCTGACTTTC. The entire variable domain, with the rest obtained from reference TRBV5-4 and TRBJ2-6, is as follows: ETGVTQSPTHLIKTRGQQVTLRCSSQSGHNTVSWYQQALGQGPQFIFQYYREEENGRGNFPPRFSGLQFPNYSSELNVNALELDDSALYLCASSLPGGTGANVLTFGAGSRLTVL.

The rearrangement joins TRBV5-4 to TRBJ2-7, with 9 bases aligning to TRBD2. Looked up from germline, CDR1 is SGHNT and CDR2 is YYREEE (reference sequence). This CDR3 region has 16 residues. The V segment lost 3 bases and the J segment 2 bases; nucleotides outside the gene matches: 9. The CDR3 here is CASSSSPSGITYEQYV. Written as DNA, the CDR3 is TGTGCCAGCAGCTCGTCTCCTAGCGGGATAACCTACGAGCAGTACGTC.

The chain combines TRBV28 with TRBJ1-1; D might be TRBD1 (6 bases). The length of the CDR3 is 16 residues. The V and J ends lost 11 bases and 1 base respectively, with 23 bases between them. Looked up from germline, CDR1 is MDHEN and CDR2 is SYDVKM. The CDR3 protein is CALLPARGERNTEAFF. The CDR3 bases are TGTGCCCTCTTACCCGCCAGGGGAGAGAGGAACACTGAAGCTTTCTTT.

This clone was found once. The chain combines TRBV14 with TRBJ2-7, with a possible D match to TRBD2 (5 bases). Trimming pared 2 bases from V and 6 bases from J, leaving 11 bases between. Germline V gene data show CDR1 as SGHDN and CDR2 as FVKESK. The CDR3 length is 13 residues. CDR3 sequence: CASSQTLDGEQYV. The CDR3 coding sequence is TGTGCCAGCAGCCAAACACTAGACGGCGAGCAGTACGTC.

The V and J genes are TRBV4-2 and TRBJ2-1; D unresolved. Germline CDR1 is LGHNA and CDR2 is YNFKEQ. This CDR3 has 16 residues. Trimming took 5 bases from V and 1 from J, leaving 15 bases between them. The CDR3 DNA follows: TGTGCCAGCAGCTCCCACGGCGACTCTTCCTACAATGAGCAGTTCTTC. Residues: CASSSHGDSSYNEQFF.

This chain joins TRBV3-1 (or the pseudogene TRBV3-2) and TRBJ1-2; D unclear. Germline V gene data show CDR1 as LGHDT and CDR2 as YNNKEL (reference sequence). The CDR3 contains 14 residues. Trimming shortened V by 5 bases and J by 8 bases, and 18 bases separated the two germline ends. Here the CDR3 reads CASSLRLTATGYTF. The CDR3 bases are TGTGCCAGCAGCTTACGTCTGACTGCAACCGGCTACACCTTC.

The CDR3 DNA follows: TGTGCCTGCGAACCGGGGAACAATCAGCCCCAGCATTTT. Its translation is CACEPGNNQPQHF. The V call is TRBV19, the J call TRBJ1-5; D uncertain. Germline CDR1 reads LNHDA; CDR2 reads SQIVND (reference sequence). V gave up 11 bases and J gave up 3 bases, with 14 bases separating them. The CDR3 runs 13 residues.

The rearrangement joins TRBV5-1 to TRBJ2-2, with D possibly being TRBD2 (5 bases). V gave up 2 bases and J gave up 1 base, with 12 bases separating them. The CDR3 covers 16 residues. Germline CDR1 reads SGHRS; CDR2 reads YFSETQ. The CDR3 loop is CASSFEGVENTGELFF. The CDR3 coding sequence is TGCGCCAGCAGCTTCGAGGGAGTCGAGAACACCGGGGAGCTGTTTTTT.

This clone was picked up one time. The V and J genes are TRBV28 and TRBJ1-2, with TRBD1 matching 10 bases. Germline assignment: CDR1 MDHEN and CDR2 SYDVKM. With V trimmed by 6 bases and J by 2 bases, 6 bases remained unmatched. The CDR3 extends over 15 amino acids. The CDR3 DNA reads TGTGCCAGCAGCCCCGGACAGGGGGTCAACTATGGCTACACCTTC. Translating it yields CASSPGQGVNYGYTF.

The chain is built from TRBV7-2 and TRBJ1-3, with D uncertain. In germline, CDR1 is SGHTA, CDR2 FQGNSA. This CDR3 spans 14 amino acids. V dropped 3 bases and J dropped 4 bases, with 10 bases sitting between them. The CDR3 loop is CASSFPGIGNTIYF. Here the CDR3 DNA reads TGTGCCAGCAGCTTCCCAGGTATCGGAAACACCATATATTTT.

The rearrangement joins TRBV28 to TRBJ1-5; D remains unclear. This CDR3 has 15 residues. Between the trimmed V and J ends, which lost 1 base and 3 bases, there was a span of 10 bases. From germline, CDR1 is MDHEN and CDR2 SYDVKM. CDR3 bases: TGTGCCAGCAGTTTATCGGCCAGGAACAATCAGCCCCAGCATTTT. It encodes CASSLSARNNQPQHF.